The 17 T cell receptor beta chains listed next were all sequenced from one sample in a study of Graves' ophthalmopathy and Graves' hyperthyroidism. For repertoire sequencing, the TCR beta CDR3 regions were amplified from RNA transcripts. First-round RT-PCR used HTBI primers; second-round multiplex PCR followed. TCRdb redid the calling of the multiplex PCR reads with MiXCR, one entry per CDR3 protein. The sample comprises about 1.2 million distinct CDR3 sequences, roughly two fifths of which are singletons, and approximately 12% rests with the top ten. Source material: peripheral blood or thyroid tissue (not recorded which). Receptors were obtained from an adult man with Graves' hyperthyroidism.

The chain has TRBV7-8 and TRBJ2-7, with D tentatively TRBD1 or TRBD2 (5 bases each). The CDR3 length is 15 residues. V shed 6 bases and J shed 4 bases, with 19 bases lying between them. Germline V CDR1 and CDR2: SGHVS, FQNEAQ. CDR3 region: CASSASGTDDYEQYF. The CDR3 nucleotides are TGTGCCAGCAGTGCCTCGGGGACGGACGATTACGAGCAGTACTTC.

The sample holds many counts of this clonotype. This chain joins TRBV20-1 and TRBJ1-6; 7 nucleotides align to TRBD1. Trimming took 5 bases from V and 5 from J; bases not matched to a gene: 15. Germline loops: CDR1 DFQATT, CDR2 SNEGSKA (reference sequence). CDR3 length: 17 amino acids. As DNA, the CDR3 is TGCAGTGCTCCAACAAATCAGAGGGACAGAAATAATTCACCCCTCCACTTT. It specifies CSAPTNQRDRNNSPLHF.

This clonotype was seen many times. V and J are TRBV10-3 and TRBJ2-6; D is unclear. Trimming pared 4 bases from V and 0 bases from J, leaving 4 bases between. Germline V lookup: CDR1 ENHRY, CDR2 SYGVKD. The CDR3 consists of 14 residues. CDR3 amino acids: CAISGGSGANVLTF. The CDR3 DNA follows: TGTGCCATCAGTGGGGGCTCTGGGGCCAACGTCCTGACTTTC.

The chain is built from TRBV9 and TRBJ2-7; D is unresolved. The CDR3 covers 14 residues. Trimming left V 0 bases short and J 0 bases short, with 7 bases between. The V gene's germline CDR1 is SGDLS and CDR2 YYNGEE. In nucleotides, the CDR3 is TGTGCCAGCAGCGTAGAATTTAGCTCCTACGAGCAGTACTTC. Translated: CASSVEFSSYEQYF.

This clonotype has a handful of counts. The CDR3: CASSHLLGGYEQYF. In DNA, the CDR3 is TGTGCCAGCAGCCATCTTTTGGGAGGCTACGAGCAGTACTTC. The rearrangement links TRBV11-2 to TRBJ2-7; D may be TRBD2 (6 bases). The CDR3 is 14 amino acids. Trimming removed 5 bases at V and 3 bases at J, with 14 bases between. CDR1 and CDR2 (germline): SGHAT, FQNNGV.

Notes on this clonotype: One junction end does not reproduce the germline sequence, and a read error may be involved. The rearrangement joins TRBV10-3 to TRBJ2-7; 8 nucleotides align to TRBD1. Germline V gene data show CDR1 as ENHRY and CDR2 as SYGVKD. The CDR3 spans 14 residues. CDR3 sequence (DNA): TGTGCCAGCAGTCTCACCACCACTGACAGGGGACAGTACTTC. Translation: CASSLTTTDRGQYF.

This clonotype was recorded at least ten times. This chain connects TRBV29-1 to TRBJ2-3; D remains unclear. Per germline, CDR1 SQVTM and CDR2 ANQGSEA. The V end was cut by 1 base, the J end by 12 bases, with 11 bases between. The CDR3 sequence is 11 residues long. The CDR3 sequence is CSVEGLDGQYF. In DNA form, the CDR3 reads TGCAGCGTTGAAGGGCTAGATGGTCAGTATTTT.

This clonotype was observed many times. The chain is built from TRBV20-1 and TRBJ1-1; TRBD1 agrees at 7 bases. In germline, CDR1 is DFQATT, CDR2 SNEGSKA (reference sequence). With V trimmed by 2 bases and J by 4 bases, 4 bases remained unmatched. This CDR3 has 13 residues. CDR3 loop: CSARSQGGTEAFF. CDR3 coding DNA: TGCAGTGCTAGATCGCAGGGGGGCACTGAAGCTTTCTTT.

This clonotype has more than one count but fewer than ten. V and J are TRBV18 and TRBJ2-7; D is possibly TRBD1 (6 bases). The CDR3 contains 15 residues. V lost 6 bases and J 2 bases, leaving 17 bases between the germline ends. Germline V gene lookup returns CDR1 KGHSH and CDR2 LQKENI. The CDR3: CASSAKGHPPYEQYF. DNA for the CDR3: TGTGCCAGCTCGGCTAAGGGACATCCACCCTACGAGCAGTACTTC.

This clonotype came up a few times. In DNA, the CDR3 is TGTGCCAGCAGCGACCCGAATGAAAAACTGTTTTTT. It specifies CASSDPNEKLFF. This sequence joins TRBV7-8 and TRBJ1-4; D gene unclear. The CDR3 spans 12 residues. The ends were cut back, 5 bases at V and 5 bases at J, with 6 bases in the middle. Germline V gives CDR1 SGHVS, CDR2 FQNEAQ.

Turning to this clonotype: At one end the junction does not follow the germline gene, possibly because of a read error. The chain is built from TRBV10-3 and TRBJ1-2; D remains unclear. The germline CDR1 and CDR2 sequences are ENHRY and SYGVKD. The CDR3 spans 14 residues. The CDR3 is CASSYSFLGGGYTF. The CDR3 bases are TGTGCCAGCAGTTACTCGTTCCTCGGAGGTGGCTACACCTTC.

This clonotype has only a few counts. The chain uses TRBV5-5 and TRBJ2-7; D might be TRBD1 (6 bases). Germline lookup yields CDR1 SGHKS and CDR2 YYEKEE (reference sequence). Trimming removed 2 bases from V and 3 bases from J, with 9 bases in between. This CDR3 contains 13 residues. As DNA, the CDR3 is TGTGCCAGCAGCTTTTCCAGGGGCTACGAGCAGTACTTC. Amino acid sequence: CASSFSRGYEQYF.

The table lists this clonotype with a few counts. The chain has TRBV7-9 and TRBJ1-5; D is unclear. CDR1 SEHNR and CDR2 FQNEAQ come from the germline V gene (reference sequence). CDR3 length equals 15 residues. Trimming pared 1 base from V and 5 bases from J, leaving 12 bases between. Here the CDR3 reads CASSLGGLGDQPQHF. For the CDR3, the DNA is TGTGCCAGCAGCTTAGGAGGGCTGGGCGATCAGCCCCAGCATTTT.

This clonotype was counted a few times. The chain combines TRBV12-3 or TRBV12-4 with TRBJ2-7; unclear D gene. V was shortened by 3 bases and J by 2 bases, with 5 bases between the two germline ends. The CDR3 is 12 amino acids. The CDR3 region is CASSFHPYEQYF. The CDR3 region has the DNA TGTGCCAGCAGTTTCCATCCCTACGAGCAGTACTTC.

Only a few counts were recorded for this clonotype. The CDR3 coding sequence is TGTGCCAGCAGCGTAGACCCCGGGACAAAAGAGACCCAGTACTTC. Encoded protein: CASSVDPGTKETQYF. The J gene is TRBJ2-5, the V gene TRBV9; possibly TRBD1 for D (6 bases). The V and J ends lost 0 bases and 3 bases respectively, with 12 bases between them. Germline CDR1 SGDLS, CDR2 YYNGEE. The CDR3 loop spans 15 amino acids.

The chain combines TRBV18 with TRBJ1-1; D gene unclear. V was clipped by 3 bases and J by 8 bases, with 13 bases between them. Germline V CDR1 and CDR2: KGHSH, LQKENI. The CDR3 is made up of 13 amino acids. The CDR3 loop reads CASSPRTEEEAFF. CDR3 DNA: TGTGCCAGCTCACCCCGGACGGAGGAAGAAGCTTTCTTT.

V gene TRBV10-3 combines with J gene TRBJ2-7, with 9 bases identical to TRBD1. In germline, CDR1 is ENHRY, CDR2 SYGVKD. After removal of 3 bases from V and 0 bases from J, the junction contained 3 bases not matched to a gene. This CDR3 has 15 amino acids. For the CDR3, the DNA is TGTGCCATCAGTGACACAGGGGGCGACTCCTACGAGCAGTACTTC. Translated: CAISDTGGDSYEQYF.